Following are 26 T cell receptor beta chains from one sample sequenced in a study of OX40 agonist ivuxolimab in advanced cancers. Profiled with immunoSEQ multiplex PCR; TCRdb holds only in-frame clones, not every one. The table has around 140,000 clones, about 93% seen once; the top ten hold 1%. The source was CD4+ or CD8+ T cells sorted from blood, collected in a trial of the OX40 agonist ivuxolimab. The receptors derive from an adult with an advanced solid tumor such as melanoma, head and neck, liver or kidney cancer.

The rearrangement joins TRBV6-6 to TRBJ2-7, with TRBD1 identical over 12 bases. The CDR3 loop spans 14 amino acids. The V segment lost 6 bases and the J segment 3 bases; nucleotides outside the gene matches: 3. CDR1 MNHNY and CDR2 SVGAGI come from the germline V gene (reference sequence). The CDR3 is CASRGTGGFYEQYF. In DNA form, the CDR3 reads TGTGCCAGCAGGGGGACAGGGGGCTTCTACGAGCAGTACTTC.

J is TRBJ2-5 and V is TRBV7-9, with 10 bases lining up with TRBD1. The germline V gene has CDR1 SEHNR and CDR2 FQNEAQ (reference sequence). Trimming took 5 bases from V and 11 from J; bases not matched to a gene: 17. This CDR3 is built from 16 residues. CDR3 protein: CASSIGGTGVRGEQYF. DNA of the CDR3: TGTGCCAGCAGCATAGGGGGGACAGGGGTTCGAGGGGAGCAGTACTTC.

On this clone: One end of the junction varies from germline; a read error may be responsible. In nucleotides, the CDR3 is TGTGCTAGCAGCACAGCATCTGGGGCCAACGTCCTGACTTTC. It is translated as CASSTASGANVLTF. J is TRBJ2-6 and V is TRBV7-7; D ambiguous. The CDR3 extends over 14 amino acids. The V gene's germline CDR1 is SSHAT and CDR2 FNYEAQ (reference sequence). Drawing the rest from reference TRBV7-7 and TRBJ2-6, the complete variable domain is GAGVSQSPRYKVTKRGQDVTLRCDPISSHATLYWYQQALGQGPEFLTYFNYEAQPDKSGLPSDRFSAERPEGSISTLTIQRTEQRDSAMYRCASSTASGANVLTFGAGSRLTVL.

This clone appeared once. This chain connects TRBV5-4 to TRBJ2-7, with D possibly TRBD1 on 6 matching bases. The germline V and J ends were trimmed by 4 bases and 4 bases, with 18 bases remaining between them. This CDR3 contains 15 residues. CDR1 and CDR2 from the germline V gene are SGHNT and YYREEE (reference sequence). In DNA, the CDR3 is TGTGCCAGCAGCCCGGCAGGGGCTATCACATACGAGCAGTACTTC. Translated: CASSPAGAITYEQYF.

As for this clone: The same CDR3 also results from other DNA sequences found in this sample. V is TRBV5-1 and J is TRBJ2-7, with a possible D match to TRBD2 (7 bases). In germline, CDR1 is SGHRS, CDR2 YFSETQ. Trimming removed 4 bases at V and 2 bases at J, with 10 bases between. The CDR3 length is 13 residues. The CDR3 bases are TGCGCCAGCAGCCTCGGGGGGCCCTACGAGCAGTACTTC. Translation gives CASSLGGPYEQYF.

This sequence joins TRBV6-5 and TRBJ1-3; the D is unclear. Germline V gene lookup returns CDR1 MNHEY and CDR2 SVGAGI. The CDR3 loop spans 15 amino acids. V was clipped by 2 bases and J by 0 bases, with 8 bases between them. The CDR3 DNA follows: TGTGCCAGCAGTTACCGATACTCCTCTGGAAACACCATATATTTT. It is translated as CASSYRYSSGNTIYF.

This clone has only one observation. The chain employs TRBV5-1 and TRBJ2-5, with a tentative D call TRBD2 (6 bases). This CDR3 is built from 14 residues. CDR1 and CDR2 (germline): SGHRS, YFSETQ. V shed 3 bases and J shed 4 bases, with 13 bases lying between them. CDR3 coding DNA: TGCGCCAGCAGCTCGTCGGCGGAGGGAGAGACCCAGTACTTC. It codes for CASSSSAEGETQYF.

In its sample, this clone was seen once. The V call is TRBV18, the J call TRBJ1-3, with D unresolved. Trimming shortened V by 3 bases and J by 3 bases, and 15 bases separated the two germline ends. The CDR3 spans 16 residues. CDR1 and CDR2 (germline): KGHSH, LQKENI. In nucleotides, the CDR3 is TGTGCCAGCTCACCGCAGCTTACAGCTAATGGAAACACCATATATTTT. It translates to CASSPQLTANGNTIYF.

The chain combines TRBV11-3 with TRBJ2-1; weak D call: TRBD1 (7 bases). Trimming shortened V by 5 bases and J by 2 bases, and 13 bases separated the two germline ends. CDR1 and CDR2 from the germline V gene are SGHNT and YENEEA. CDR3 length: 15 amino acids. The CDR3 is CASSPQGGPYNEQFF. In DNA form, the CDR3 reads TGTGCCAGCAGCCCCCAGGGGGGTCCCTACAATGAGCAGTTCTTC.

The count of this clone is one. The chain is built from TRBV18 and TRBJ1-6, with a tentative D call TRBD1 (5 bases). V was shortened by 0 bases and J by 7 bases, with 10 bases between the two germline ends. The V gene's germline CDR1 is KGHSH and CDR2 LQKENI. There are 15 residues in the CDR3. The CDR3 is CASSPPGVWNSPLHF. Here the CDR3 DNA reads TGTGCCAGCTCACCACCAGGGGTTTGGAATTCACCCCTCCACTTT.

CDR3 DNA sequence: TGTGCCAGCAGCTTAGCGCAGGCGGGAGCGGGCCAGCCCCAGCATTTT. Translated, it gives CASSLAQAGAGQPQHF. The chain carries TRBV7-2 and TRBJ1-5; D call uncertain. Germline V gene lookup returns CDR1 SGHTA and CDR2 FQGNSA. The length of the CDR3 is 16 residues. Trimming left V 0 bases short and J 7 bases short, with 16 bases between.

CDR3 DNA: TGTGCCAGCAGCAGATGCGGGGACTATGGCTACACCTTC. The encoded protein is CASSRCGDYGYTF. The gene calls are TRBV21-1 and TRBJ1-2. TRBV21-1 represents a pseudogene. CDR3 length: 13 residues.

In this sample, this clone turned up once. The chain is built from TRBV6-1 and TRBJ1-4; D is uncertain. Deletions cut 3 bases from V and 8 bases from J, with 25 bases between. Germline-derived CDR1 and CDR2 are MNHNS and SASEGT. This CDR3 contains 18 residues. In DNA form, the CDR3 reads TGTGCCAGCAGTGAGGGCCCCGGTGGAGGACCCGCTTACGAAAAACTGTTTTTT. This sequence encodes CASSEGPGGGPAYEKLFF.

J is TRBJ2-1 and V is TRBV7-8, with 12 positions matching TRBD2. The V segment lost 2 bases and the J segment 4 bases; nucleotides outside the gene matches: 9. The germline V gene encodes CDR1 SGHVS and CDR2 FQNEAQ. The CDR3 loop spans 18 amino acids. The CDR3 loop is CASSLRGGLAGLYNEQFF. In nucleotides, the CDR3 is TGTGCCAGCAGCTTACGAGGTGGACTAGCGGGGCTTTACAATGAGCAGTTCTTC.

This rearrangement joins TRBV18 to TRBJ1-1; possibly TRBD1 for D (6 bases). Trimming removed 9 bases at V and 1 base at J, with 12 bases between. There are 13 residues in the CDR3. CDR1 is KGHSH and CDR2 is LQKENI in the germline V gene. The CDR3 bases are TGTGCCAGTCGTCAGGGGACGAACACTGAAGCTTTCTTT. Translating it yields CASRQGTNTEAFF.

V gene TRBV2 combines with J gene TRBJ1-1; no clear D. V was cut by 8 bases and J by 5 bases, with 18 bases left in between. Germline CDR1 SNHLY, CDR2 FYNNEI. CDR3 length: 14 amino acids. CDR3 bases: TGTGCCAGCTGTTCCCGGGCCGGCTTGACTGAAGCTTTCTTT. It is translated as CASCSRAGLTEAFF.

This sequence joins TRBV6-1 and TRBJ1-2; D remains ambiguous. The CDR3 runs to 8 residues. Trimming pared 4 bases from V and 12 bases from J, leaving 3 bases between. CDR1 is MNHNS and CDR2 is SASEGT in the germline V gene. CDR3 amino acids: CASSANTF. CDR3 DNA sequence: TGTGCCAGCAGTGCTAACACCTTC.

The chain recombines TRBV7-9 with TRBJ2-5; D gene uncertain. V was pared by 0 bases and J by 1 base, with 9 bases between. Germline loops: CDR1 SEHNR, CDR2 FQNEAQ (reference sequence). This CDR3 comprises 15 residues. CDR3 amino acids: CASSLALARQETQYF. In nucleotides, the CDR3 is TGTGCCAGCAGCTTAGCGCTGGCGCGCCAAGAGACCCAGTACTTC.

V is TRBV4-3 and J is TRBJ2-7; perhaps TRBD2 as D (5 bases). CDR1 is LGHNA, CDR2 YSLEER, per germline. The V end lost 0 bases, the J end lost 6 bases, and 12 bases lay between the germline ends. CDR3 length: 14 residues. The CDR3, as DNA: TGCGCCAGCAGCCAAGATGCGGGCACGGGCGAGCAGTACTTC. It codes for CASSQDAGTGEQYF.

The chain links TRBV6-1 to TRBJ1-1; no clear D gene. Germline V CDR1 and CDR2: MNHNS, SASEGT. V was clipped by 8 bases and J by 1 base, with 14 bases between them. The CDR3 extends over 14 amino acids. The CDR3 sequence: CASAPSWANTEAFF. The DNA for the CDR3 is TGTGCCAGCGCCCCTTCATGGGCGAACACTGAAGCTTTCTTT.

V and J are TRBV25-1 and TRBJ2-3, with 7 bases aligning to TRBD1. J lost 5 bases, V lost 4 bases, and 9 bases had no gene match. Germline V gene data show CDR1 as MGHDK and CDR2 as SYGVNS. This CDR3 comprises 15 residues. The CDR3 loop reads CASSVPGTAQDTQYF. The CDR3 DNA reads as TGTGCCAGCAGTGTCCCCGGGACAGCTCAAGATACGCAGTATTTT.

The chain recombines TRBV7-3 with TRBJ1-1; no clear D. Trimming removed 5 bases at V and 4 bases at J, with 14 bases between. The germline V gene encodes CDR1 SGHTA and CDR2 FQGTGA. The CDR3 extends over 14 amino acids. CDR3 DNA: TGTGCCAGCAGCGCCCGACCTTGGGGCACTGAAGCTTTCTTT. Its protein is CASSARPWGTEAFF. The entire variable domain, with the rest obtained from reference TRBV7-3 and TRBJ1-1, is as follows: GAGVSQTPSNKVTEKGKYVELRCDPISGHTALYWYRQSLGQGPEFLIYFQGTGAADDSGLPNDRFFAVRPEGSVSTLKIQRTERGDSAVYLCASSARPWGTEAFFGQGTRLTVV.

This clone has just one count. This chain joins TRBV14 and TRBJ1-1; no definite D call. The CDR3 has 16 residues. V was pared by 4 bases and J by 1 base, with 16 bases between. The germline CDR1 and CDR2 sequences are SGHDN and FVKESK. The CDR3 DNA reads TGTGCCAGCAGCCCCCTGAGGGTGGGGTGGAACACTGAAGCTTTCTTT. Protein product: CASSPLRVGWNTEAFF.

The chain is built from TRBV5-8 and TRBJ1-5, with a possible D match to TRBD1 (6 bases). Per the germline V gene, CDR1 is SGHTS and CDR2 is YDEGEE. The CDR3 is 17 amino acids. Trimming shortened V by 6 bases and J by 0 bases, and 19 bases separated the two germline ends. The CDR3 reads CASTTGPVGYSNQPQHF. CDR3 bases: TGTGCCAGCACGACAGGACCCGTGGGTTATAGCAATCAGCCCCAGCATTTT.

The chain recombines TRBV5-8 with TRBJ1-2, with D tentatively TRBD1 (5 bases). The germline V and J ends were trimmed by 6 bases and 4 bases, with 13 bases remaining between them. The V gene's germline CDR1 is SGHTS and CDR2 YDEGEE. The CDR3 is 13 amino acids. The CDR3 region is CASIPDRLYGYTF. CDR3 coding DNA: TGTGCCAGCATCCCCGACAGACTCTATGGCTACACCTTC.

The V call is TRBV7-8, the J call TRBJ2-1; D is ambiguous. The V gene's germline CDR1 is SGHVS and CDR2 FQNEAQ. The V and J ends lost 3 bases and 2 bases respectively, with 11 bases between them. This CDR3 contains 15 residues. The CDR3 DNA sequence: TGTGCCAGCAGCTTCCGGAGAGGAGCCTACAATGAGCAGTTCTTC. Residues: CASSFRRGAYNEQFF.